This entry lists 30 T cell receptor beta chains sequenced from one sample in a study of T cell responses to AZD1222 COVID-19 vaccine. TCRdb keeps only in-frame clones here, not all; method: immunoSEQ multiplex PCR. The data contain about 140,000 clones, 90% to 95% of them singletons. Sequenced material: peripheral blood, taken 28 days after the second AZD1222 dose. The receptors come from an adult who received the AZD1222 COVID-19 vaccine.

This sequence joins TRBV7-2 and TRBJ2-1; 7 bases are a match to TRBD2. This CDR3 has 13 amino acids. Germline lookup yields CDR1 SGHTA and CDR2 FQGNSA. After removal of 1 base from V and 10 bases from J, the junction contained 4 bases not matched to a gene. In DNA form, the CDR3 reads TGTGCCAGCAGCTTAGGGCGGGGGAGGGAGCAGTTCTTC. Encoded protein: CASSLGRGREQFF.

This clone was recorded once. The genes are TRBV7-9 and TRBJ2-6, with TRBD1 identical over 9 bases. The CDR3 is 19 amino acids. The trim removed 5 bases at V and 0 bases at J, leaving 11 bases unmatched. The germline V gene has CDR1 SEHNR and CDR2 FQNEAQ (reference sequence). The CDR3 bases are TGTGCCAGCAGCAAGAGACGGGGGACAGGGAACTCTGGGGCCAACGTCCTGACTTTC. Translating gives CASSKRRGTGNSGANVLTF.

The chain carries TRBV5-5 and TRBJ1-1; D is perhaps TRBD1 (6 bases). The CDR3 loop spans 15 amino acids. From germline, CDR1 is SGHKS and CDR2 YYEKEE (reference sequence). Trimming took off 4 bases at V and 4 bases at J, with 17 bases between the two ends. CDR3 coding DNA: TGTGCCAGCAGCCCCAGACAGGCGGCGGCCACTGAAGCTTTCTTT. It yields the protein CASSPRQAAATEAFF.

DNA of the CDR3: TGTGCCAGCAGTTACTCGGTGGGGGCCTATAATTCACCCCTCCACTTT. It is translated as CASSYSVGAYNSPLHF. The chain carries TRBV6-5 and TRBJ1-6, with D possibly being TRBD1 (5 bases). Germline CDR1 MNHEY, CDR2 SVGAGI. V lost 0 bases, J lost 2 bases, and 8 bases lay in between. The CDR3 consists of 16 residues.

This chain connects TRBV3-1 (or the pseudogene TRBV3-2) to TRBJ1-1; D gene ambiguous. Trimming pared 0 bases from V and 3 bases from J, leaving 5 bases between. The CDR3 sequence is 13 residues long. CDR1 LGHDT and CDR2 YNNKEL come from the germline V gene (reference sequence). The CDR3 nucleotides are TGTGCCAGCAGCCAAGAATGGGACACTGAAGCTTTCTTT. Its protein product is CASSQEWDTEAFF.

The table lists this clone with a count of one. The chain employs TRBV7-9 and TRBJ1-4; the D is unclear. This CDR3 comprises 17 residues. Per the germline V gene, CDR1 is SEHNR and CDR2 is FQNEAQ (reference sequence). Trimming pared 7 bases from V and 0 bases from J, leaving 18 bases between. This chain's CDR3 is CASTSNSPWATNEKLFF. Written as DNA, the CDR3 is TGTGCCAGCACCTCCAATTCCCCCTGGGCAACTAATGAAAAACTGTTTTTT.

Regarding this clone: At one end the junction does not follow the germline gene, possibly because of a read error. The J gene is TRBJ1-2, the V gene TRBV30; D not resolved. Germline values: CDR1 GTSNPN, CDR2 SVGIG (reference sequence). The CDR3 contains 12 residues. CDR3 sequence: CAWSVDSPSFAF. The CDR3 bases are TGTGCCTGGAGTGTAGACTCTCCATCGTTCGCCTTC. Variable domain in full (rest from reference TRBV30 and TRBJ1-2): SQTIHQWPATLVQPVGSPLSLECTVEGTSNPNLYWYRQAAGRGLQLLFYSVGIGQISSEVPQNLSASRPQDRQFILSSKKLLLSDSGFYLCAWSVDSPSFAFGSGTRLTVV.

The rearrangement uses TRBV30 and TRBJ1-1; possible D gene TRBD1, 5 bases. V gave up 4 bases and J gave up 4 bases, with 10 bases separating them. The CDR3 spans 12 residues. The V gene's germline CDR1 is GTSNPN and CDR2 SVGIG (reference sequence). The CDR3 nucleotides read TGTGCCTGGATTTGGGGGAGCACTGAAGCTTTCTTT. It translates to CAWIWGSTEAFF.

This chain connects TRBV9 to TRBJ1-4; D not certain. The CDR3 spans 15 residues. V lost 4 bases to trimming and J lost 7 bases, with 17 bases between them. The V gene's germline CDR1 is SGDLS and CDR2 YYNGEE. CDR3 loop: CASSPLAGTGEKLFF. The CDR3 nucleotides read TGTGCCAGCAGCCCCCTGGCGGGAACTGGTGAAAAACTGTTTTTT.

The chain links TRBV4-1 to TRBJ1-4; 8 bases agree with TRBD1. The CDR3 runs to 15 residues. With V trimmed by 3 bases and J by 4 bases, 4 bases remained unmatched. The V gene's germline CDR1 is MGHRA and CDR2 YSYEKL. The CDR3 DNA reads TGCGCCAGCAGCCAGCCGGGACAGGATAATGAAAAACTGTTTTTT. Protein: CASSQPGQDNEKLFF.

V gene TRBV19 combines with J gene TRBJ1-1; TRBD1 aligns across 8 bases. This CDR3 is built from 13 residues. With V trimmed by 7 bases and J by 11 bases, 12 bases remained unmatched. Germline CDR1 is LNHDA and CDR2 is SQIVND (reference sequence). The CDR3 DNA reads TGTGCCAGTATGGCCAGGGGGCACTTGGAGGCTTTCTTT. It encodes CASMARGHLEAFF.

This clone was found once. J is TRBJ2-7 and V is TRBV5-8; 8 bases agree with TRBD1. V lost 3 bases to trimming and J lost 4 bases; unmatched junction nucleotides: 9. This CDR3 is built from 15 residues. The germline V gene has CDR1 SGHTS and CDR2 YDEGEE. The CDR3 loop is CASSYRGSKAYEQYF. The DNA for the CDR3 is TGTGCCAGCAGCTACAGGGGGAGTAAGGCTTACGAGCAGTACTTC.

The chain combines TRBV9 with TRBJ1-2; D is perhaps TRBD1 (5 bases). The ends were cut back, 0 bases at V and 4 bases at J, with 25 bases in the middle. The CDR3 contains 19 residues. Germline V CDR1 and CDR2: SGDLS, YYNGEE. The CDR3 loop reads CASSVEVNPPGGYGYGYTF. CDR3 in DNA: TGTGCCAGCAGCGTAGAGGTGAACCCGCCCGGGGGATACGGCTATGGCTACACCTTC.

The chain combines TRBV5-1 with TRBJ2-1; D not certain. The CDR3 totals 16 residues. Germline loops: CDR1 SGHRS, CDR2 YFSETQ. V dropped 0 bases and J dropped 5 bases, with 15 bases sitting between them. CDR3 nucleotides: TGCGCCAGCAGCTTGGGCCTTTTCGAGTTAGACAATGAGCAGTTCTTC. It yields the protein CASSLGLFELDNEQFF. Looking up the rest from reference TRBV5-1 and TRBJ2-1 gives the full variable domain: KAGVTQTPRYLIKTRGQQVTLSCSPISGHRSVSWYQQTPGQGLQFLFEYFSETQRNKGNFPGRFSGRQFSNSRSEMNVSTLELGDSALYLCASSLGLFELDNEQFFGPGTRLTVL.

This chain connects TRBV29-1 to TRBJ2-7, with D uncertain. Trimming removed 4 bases from V and 3 bases from J, with 10 bases in between. CDR1 and CDR2 from the germline V gene are SQVTM and ANQGSEA. The CDR3 sequence is 12 residues long. Here the CDR3 reads CSVVVTGYEQYF. The CDR3 nucleotides are TGCAGCGTTGTGGTTACGGGCTACGAGCAGTACTTC.

The chain is built from TRBV4-1 and TRBJ2-5; D might be TRBD1 (6 bases). CDR1 is MGHRA and CDR2 is YSYEKL in the germline V gene. The CDR3 loop spans 18 amino acids. V shed 2 bases and J shed 7 bases, with 26 bases lying between them. The CDR3 loop reads CASSQSNTPGPEGGTQYF. The CDR3 nucleotides read TGCGCCAGCAGCCAAAGTAATACTCCGGGCCCAGAAGGGGGGACCCAGTACTTC.

This chain joins TRBV19 and TRBJ1-1; 7 bases are a match to TRBD1. V was clipped by 5 bases and J by 2 bases; unmatched bases: 5. This CDR3 has 14 amino acids. The germline V gene has CDR1 LNHDA and CDR2 SQIVND (reference sequence). The CDR3 DNA sequence: TGTGCCAGTAGTGCGGGACAGCAAAACACTGAAGCTTTCTTT. It codes for CASSAGQQNTEAFF.

V and J are TRBV19 and TRBJ1-1, with TRBD1 matching 9 bases. CDR1 LNHDA and CDR2 SQIVND come from the germline V gene (reference sequence). The CDR3 extends over 14 amino acids. The V gene end was trimmed by 4 bases and the J gene end by 4 bases; junction bases not matched to a gene: 4. CDR3 nucleotide sequence: TGTGCCAGTAGTACTGGGACAGGGCGCACTGAAGCTTTCTTT. Translated: CASSTGTGRTEAFF.

The J gene is TRBJ1-2, the V gene TRBV5-4, with TRBD1 matching 8 bases. After removal of 0 bases from V and 6 bases from J, the junction contained 7 bases not matched to a gene. In germline, CDR1 is SGHNT, CDR2 YYREEE (reference sequence). The CDR3 runs 15 residues. CDR3: CASSLGRTGSNGYTF. The DNA for the CDR3 is TGTGCCAGCAGCTTGGGCAGGACAGGGTCTAATGGCTACACCTTC. Variable domain in full (rest from reference TRBV5-4 and TRBJ1-2): ETGVTQSPTHLIKTRGQQVTLRCSSQSGHNTVSWYQQALGQGPQFIFQYYREEENGRGNFPPRFSGLQFPNYSSELNVNALELDDSALYLCASSLGRTGSNGYTFGSGTRLTVV.

On this clone: The sample carries other DNA sequences with the same CDR3. The V and J genes are TRBV10-3 and TRBJ1-3; D might be TRBD1 (6 bases). The V and J ends lost 6 bases and 0 bases respectively, with 6 bases between them. Germline V gene lookup returns CDR1 ENHRY and CDR2 SYGVKD. The CDR3 has 13 residues. The CDR3 DNA is TGTGCCATCAGGGACAGCTCTGGAAACACCATATATTTT. This gives the protein CAIRDSSGNTIYF.

The chain carries TRBV25-1 and TRBJ1-4; possible D gene TRBD1, 5 bases. Germline values: CDR1 MGHDK, CDR2 SYGVNS. Trimming removed 1 base from V and 6 bases from J, with 18 bases in between. The CDR3 loop spans 17 amino acids. The CDR3 here is CASSESGYRVVDEKLFF. The CDR3 DNA sequence: TGTGCCAGCAGTGAATCAGGGTATAGGGTGGTGGATGAAAAACTGTTTTTT.

This clone was found once. The CDR3 is CSAPIYGEQYF. CDR3 nucleotide sequence: TGCAGTGCTCCCATATACGGCGAGCAGTACTTC. V and J are TRBV20-1 and TRBJ2-7; D is uncertain. The CDR3 is 11 residues long. The V gene lost 5 bases and the J gene lost 6 bases, with 11 bases spanning the gap. CDR1 and CDR2 from the germline V gene are DFQATT and SNEGSKA (reference sequence).

This chain joins TRBV27 and TRBJ1-5; 7 nucleotides agree with TRBD1. This CDR3 spans 15 amino acids. Germline V gene lookup returns CDR1 MNHEY and CDR2 SMNVEV (reference sequence). Trimming at V came to 2 bases and at J to 6 bases, leaving 7 bases not matched to a gene. CDR3 protein: CASSLAGTVGQPQHF. CDR3 DNA: TGTGCCAGCAGTTTAGCGGGGACAGTGGGTCAGCCCCAGCATTTT.

This sequence joins TRBV6-6 and TRBJ1-6; 10 nucleotides match TRBD1. The CDR3 runs to 14 residues. Germline CDR1 reads MNHNY; CDR2 reads SVGAGI (reference sequence). After removal of 7 bases from V and 11 bases from J, the junction contained 8 bases not matched to a gene. The CDR3 nucleotides are TGTGCCAGCATACCGGGACAGGGGTGGACACCCCTCCACTTT. This codes for CASIPGQGWTPLHF.

The chain employs TRBV7-2 and TRBJ1-2; 7 bases match TRBD1. The junction had 9 bases not matched to a gene; V was cut back by 5 bases and J by 9 bases. The germline CDR1 and CDR2 sequences are SGHTA and FQGNSA. This CDR3 contains 13 residues. CDR3 nucleotides: TGTGCCAGCAGCCCGACAGGGACCTCAAGCTACACCTTC. This translates into CASSPTGTSSYTF.

The chain has TRBV11-3 and TRBJ2-7, with 7 bases that match TRBD1. Germline V gene sequence: CDR1 SGHNT, CDR2 YENEEA. The CDR3 extends over 16 amino acids. The junction had 13 bases not matched to a gene; V was cut back by 5 bases and J by 3 bases. CDR3: CASSPYANRDSYEQYF. The CDR3 DNA sequence: TGTGCCAGCAGCCCCTACGCTAACCGGGACAGCTACGAGCAGTACTTC.

The J gene is TRBJ2-7, the V gene TRBV10-3; 10 bases agree with TRBD1. The CDR3 loop spans 13 amino acids. Trimming at V came to 6 bases and at J to 3 bases, leaving 2 bases not matched to a gene. CDR1 is ENHRY and CDR2 is SYGVKD in the germline V gene. The CDR3 DNA is TGTGCCATCAGGGGACAGGGGAGCTACGAGCAGTACTTC. This codes for CAIRGQGSYEQYF.

The chain joins TRBV25-1 to TRBJ2-7; 10 nucleotides match TRBD1. The germline V gene has CDR1 MGHDK and CDR2 SYGVNS. The V and J ends lost 6 bases and 4 bases, in that order; junction bases with no gene match: 3. The CDR3 extends over 13 amino acids. The CDR3 region is CASRGTGVYEQYF. The DNA of the CDR3 is TGTGCCAGCAGGGGGACAGGGGTGTACGAGCAGTACTTC.

The V gene is TRBV4-1, the J gene TRBJ2-1, with D perhaps matching TRBD1 or TRBD2 (5 bases each). Trimming shortened V by 4 bases and J by 0 bases, and 13 bases separated the two germline ends. Germline-derived CDR1 and CDR2 are MGHRA and YSYEKL. The CDR3 runs to 16 residues. The CDR3 DNA sequence: TGCGCCAGCAGCCCCCGAGGGGCGAGCTCCTACAATGAGCAGTTCTTC. Translation gives CASSPRGASSYNEQFF.

The chain joins TRBV2 to TRBJ1-6, with no clear D. The CDR3 has 16 residues. CDR1 and CDR2 from the germline V gene are SNHLY and FYNNEI. V lost 6 bases and J lost 4, with 16 bases in between. The chain's CDR3 is CASSINNSPYNSPLHF. CDR3 nucleotide sequence: TGTGCCAGCAGCATTAATAACAGCCCTTATAATTCACCCCTCCACTTT. Using reference TRBV2 and TRBJ1-6 for the parts outside the CDR3, the full variable domain is EPEVTQTPSHQVTQMGQEVILRCVPISNHLYFYWYRQILGQKVEFLVSFYNNEISEKSEIFDDQFSVERPDGSNFTLKIRSTKLEDSAMYFCASSINNSPYNSPLHFGNGTRLTVT.